This TCR beta chain was captured in a study of blood T cell repertoires in COVID-19. Methods used by the authors: Scientists estimated how many nucleated cells there were by amplifying reference gene primers. Sequenced by immunoSEQ multiplex PCR; TCRdb stores in-frame clones only, minus some. Clone size and the V and J calls come from that table; the DNA yielded D and trimming. The sample consists of 300,000 to 450,000 clones, roughly 87% of them appearing once. Individuals aged 18 to 89 years were recruited from about two dozen US areas. What the recovered Cohort 3 donors had was two negative PCRs, clearance, or symptom resolution. Sequencing was carried out using PBMCs or T cells enriched from blood (not recorded which). The receptor was isolated from a woman aged 25-40 years who had recovered from COVID-19.

CDR3 region: CASSEGGGGQPQHF. The CDR3 coding sequence is TGTGCCAGCAGTGAGGGGGGGGGAGGTCAGCCCCAGCATTTT. The chain employs TRBV2 and TRBJ1-5; tentatively, D is TRBD1 (5 bases). Germline CDR1 SNHLY, CDR2 FYNNEI. V was cut by 3 bases and J by 6 bases, with 12 bases left in between. The CDR3 has 14 amino acids.